The clone carrying this T cell receptor beta chain was counted ten times or more. V dropped 1 base and J dropped 4 bases, with 17 bases sitting between them. CDR3 length: 17 amino acids. Germline V CDR1 and CDR2: SGHTA, FQGNSA. The source of the sample is a study of human T cells and chemical hapten exposure. Using its own MiXCR run on the RACE reads, TCRdb lists one record per CDR3 protein. The sample includes about 380,000 distinct CDR3 sequences, 5.1% of them seen just once. Noted time point: pre-sensitization, week 0. Treatment here: therapeutic diphenylcyclopropenone sensitization with weekly scalp DPC. RNA extraction used unfractionated whole blood as the source of total RNA.

The source was whole blood, collected in connection with sensitization to the hapten diphenylcyclopropenone (DPC). The clonotype was recovered from a woman in her forties or fifties with alopecia areata. Some clones in this sample may be carry-over from other donors' samples. The V call is TRBV7-2, the J call TRBJ2-4, with D unclear. CDR3 amino acids: CASSLDLAGTFKNIQYF. The CDR3 coding sequence is TGTGCCAGCAGCTTAGACCTGGCAGGAACTTTTAAAAACATTCAGTACTTC.